The TCR beta chain described here comes from a study of beta chain features in type 1 diabetes. Sorting of CD4+ naive, central memory, regulatory and stem cell-like memory cells was performed via CD45RO/CCR7/CD25/CD127/CD95/CD27. Each of the sorted populations had a purity greater than 98%. The ends lost 6 bases at V and 3 bases at J; junction bases unmatched: 7. This CDR3 has 14 residues. The germline CDR1 and CDR2 sequences are KGHSH and LQKENI. Findings of the study overall: Small HLA sub-analyses could not settle whether HLA shapes TCRB rearrangement. For Type 1 diabetes patients, all four CD4+ subsets carried TCRB CDR3s that were moderately but significantly shorter.

In this sample, this clone turned up a few times. Its antigen is currently unknown. Of the isolated RNA, all was reverse transcribed, and so the sequenced material was expressed TCRB transcripts. Deep immunoSEQ sequencing covered naive, central memory and regulatory T cell samples. Here immunoSEQ multiplex PCR was the method, and the copy in TCRdb shows in-frame clones only, minus some. The sample has roughly 300,000 clones, approximately 15% seen once. The chain combines TRBV18 with TRBJ2-7; 8 nucleotides align to TRBD2. This receptor was obtained from a man younger than 45 with type 1 diabetes. Specimen: naive CD4+ T cells from blood. The CDR3 coding sequence is TGTGCCAGCTCCGACCGAGCGGGAGTCTACGAGCAGTACTTC. It encodes CASSDRAGVYEQYF.